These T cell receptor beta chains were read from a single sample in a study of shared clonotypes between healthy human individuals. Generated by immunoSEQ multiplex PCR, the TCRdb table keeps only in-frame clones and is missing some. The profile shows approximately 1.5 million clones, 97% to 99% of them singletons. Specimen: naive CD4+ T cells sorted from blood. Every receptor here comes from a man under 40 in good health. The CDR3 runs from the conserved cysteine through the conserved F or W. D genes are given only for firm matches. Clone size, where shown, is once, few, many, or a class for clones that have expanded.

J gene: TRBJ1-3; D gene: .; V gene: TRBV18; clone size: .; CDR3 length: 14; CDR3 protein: CASSPGAQGNTIYF; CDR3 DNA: TGTGCCAGCTCACCAGGGGCGCAGGGAAACACCATATATTTT
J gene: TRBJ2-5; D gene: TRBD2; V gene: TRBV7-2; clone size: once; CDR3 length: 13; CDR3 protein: CASSQGLAGTGYF; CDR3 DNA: TGTGCCAGCAGCCAGGGACTAGCGGGTACCGGGTACTTC
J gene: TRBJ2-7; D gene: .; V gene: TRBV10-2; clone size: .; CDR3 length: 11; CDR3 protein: CAAGSGYEQYF; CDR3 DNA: TGCGCCGCGGGCAGCGGATACGAGCAGTACTTC
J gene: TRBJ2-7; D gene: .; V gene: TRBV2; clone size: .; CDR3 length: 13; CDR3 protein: CASSGGRHNEQYF; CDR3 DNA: TGTGCCAGCAGTGGGGGGCGCCATAACGAGCAGTACTTC
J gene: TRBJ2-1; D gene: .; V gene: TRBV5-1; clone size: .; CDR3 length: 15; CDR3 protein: CASSLGGGSYNEQFF; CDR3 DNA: TGCGCCAGCAGCTTGGGAGGGGGATCCTACAATGAGCAGTTCTTC
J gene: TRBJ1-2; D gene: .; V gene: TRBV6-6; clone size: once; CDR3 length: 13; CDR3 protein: CASSYSTGGGYTF; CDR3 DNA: TGTGCCAGCAGTTACTCGACCGGGGGGGGCTACACCTTC
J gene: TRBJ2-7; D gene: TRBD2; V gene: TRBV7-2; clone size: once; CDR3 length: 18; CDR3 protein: CASSPKGHLAGFTYEQYF; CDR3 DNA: TGTGCCAGCAGCCCCAAGGGACATTTAGCGGGATTTACCTACGAGCAGTACTTC
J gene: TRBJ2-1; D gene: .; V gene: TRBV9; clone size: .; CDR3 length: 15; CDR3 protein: CASSPGAAGYNEQFF; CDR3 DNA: TGTGCCAGCAGCCCCGGAGCCGCAGGCTACAATGAGCAGTTCTTC
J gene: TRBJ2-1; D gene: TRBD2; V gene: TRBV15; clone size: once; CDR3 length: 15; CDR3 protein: CATSIGTSGSDEQFF; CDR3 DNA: TGTGCCACCAGCATCGGGACTAGCGGGAGTGATGAGCAGTTCTTC
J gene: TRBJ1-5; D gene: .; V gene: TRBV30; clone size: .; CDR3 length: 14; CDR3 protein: CAWSVSGANQPQHF; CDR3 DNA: TGTGCCTGGAGTGTCTCAGGGGCTAATCAGCCCCAGCATTTT
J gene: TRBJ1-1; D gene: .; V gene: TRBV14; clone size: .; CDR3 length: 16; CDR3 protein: CASSQEGRAPNTEAFF; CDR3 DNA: TGTGCCAGCAGCCAAGAGGGCAGGGCACCGAACACTGAAGCTTTCTTT
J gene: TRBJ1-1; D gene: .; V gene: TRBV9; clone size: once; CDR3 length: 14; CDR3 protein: CASSVGPGNTEAFF; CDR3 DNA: TGTGCCAGCAGCGTAGGCCCAGGGAACACTGAAGCTTTCTTT
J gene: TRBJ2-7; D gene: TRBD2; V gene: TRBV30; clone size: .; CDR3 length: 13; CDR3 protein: CAWDGLAGYEQYF; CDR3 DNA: TGTGCCTGGGACGGACTAGCGGGATACGAGCAGTACTTC